This TCR beta chain was recorded in a study of control samples from healthy donors and cancer patients. The CDR3 is made up of 14 amino acids. The V end was cut by 6 bases, the J end by 0 bases, with 12 bases between. CDR1 SNHLY and CDR2 FYNNEI come from the germline V gene. Libraries were prepared by immunoSEQ multiplex PCR; TCRdb keeps only in-frame clonotypes and omits some of them. This repertoire shows under 150,000 clones, roughly 92% found once; its top ten account for 10% to 12%. The V and J genes are TRBV2 and TRBJ2-7; D remains unclear. Sequencing was done on a sample of blood. The sequence was obtained from a man aged 25-45 years in good health. The CDR3 loop reads CASRNLVNSYEQYF. DNA of the CDR3: TGTGCCAGCAGAAATCTAGTGAACTCCTACGAGCAGTACTTC.